What follows are 16 T cell receptor beta chains derived from one specimen sequenced in a study of T-cell reconstitution after alpha-beta-depleted transplantation in children. This sample's TCRbeta library carried unique molecular identifier barcodes. TCRdb recomputed calls from the PCR reads with MiXCR, one row per CDR3 protein. The sample has about 610,000 distinct CDR3 sequences, approximately 30% seen once. Sequenced here: PBMCs, sampled before TCRalphabeta/CD19-depleted stem cell transplant. These receptors came from a boy less than two years old with Wiskott-Aldrich syndrome, due to receive a stem cell transplant.

The chain joins TRBV5-4 to TRBJ2-1; TRBD2 matches 13 bases. Germline loops: CDR1 SGHNT, CDR2 YYREEE (reference sequence). V was pared by 4 bases and J by 9 bases, with 4 bases of the junction left unmatched. This CDR3 comprises 14 residues. The CDR3: CASSMRLAGGEQFF. The CDR3 DNA reads TGTGCCAGCAGCATGCGACTAGCGGGAGGTGAGCAGTTCTTC.

V gene TRBV14 combines with J gene TRBJ2-1; 12 nucleotides agree with TRBD2. The V gene's germline CDR1 is SGHDN and CDR2 FVKESK. The CDR3 totals 19 residues. The J segment lost 4 bases and the V segment lost 0 bases, leaving 10 bases of the junction unmatched. CDR3 sequence reads: CASSQDRATSGRWYNEQFF. CDR3 coding DNA: TGTGCCAGCAGCCAAGATCGTGCGACTAGCGGGAGATGGTACAATGAGCAGTTCTTC.

The chain uses TRBV18 and TRBJ2-5; tentatively, D is TRBD1 or TRBD2 (5 bases each). Per the germline V gene, CDR1 is KGHSH and CDR2 is LQKENI. This CDR3 is 16 amino acids long. Trimming took 0 bases from V and 5 from J, leaving 16 bases between them. Written as DNA, the CDR3 is TGTGCCAGCTCACCACCGGGGGATACCCTTCGGGAGACCCAGTACTTC. Translated: CASSPPGDTLRETQYF.

This sequence joins TRBV7-6 and TRBJ2-5; a weak D match, TRBD2 (6 bases). The V end lost 0 bases, the J end lost 7 bases, and 12 bases lay between the germline ends. The CDR3 loop spans 14 amino acids. Germline V gives CDR1 SGHVS, CDR2 FNYEAQ. The CDR3 is CASSLARGAGTQYF. The CDR3 DNA is TGTGCCAGCAGCTTAGCTAGGGGAGCGGGGACCCAGTACTTC.

The gene calls are TRBV5-1 and TRBJ2-7, with 10 bases fitting TRBD2. Germline values: CDR1 SGHRS, CDR2 YFSETQ. This CDR3 contains 16 residues. With V trimmed by 4 bases and J by 0 bases, 7 bases remained unmatched. The CDR3 DNA reads as TGCGCCAGCAGCCAACTTACTAGCGGGAACTCCTACGAGCAGTACTTC. Amino acids: CASSQLTSGNSYEQYF.

The CDR3 loop is CSARPSGQAADQPQHF. The CDR3 DNA is TGCAGTGCTAGACCTTCTGGACAGGCGGCTGATCAGCCCCAGCATTTT. The chain couples TRBV20-1 to TRBJ1-5; 7 positions agree with TRBD1. J gave up 5 bases and V 2 bases, and 12 bases lay outside the gene matches. CDR1 and CDR2 from the germline V gene are DFQATT and SNEGSKA (reference sequence). CDR3 size: 16 residues.

This chain uses TRBV28 with TRBJ1-6, with unresolved D. The CDR3 sequence is 17 residues long. Looked up from germline, CDR1 is MDHEN and CDR2 is SYDVKM. Trimming pared 1 base from V and 0 bases from J, leaving 10 bases between. The CDR3 nucleotides are TGTGCCAGCAGTTTATCATTCCGCGCCTCCTATAATTCACCCCTCCACTTT. It yields the protein CASSLSFRASYNSPLHF.

The rearrangement joins TRBV20-1 to TRBJ2-7, with D uncertain. Trimming left V 5 bases short and J 3 bases short, with 20 bases between. Looked up from germline, CDR1 is DFQATT and CDR2 is SNEGSKA (reference sequence). This CDR3 has 15 residues. In DNA form, the CDR3 reads TGCAGTGCTTCGGCGGTTGCACAGCACCTCTACGAGCAGTACTTC. Translated: CSASAVAQHLYEQYF.

This clonotype was observed a handful of times. This sequence joins TRBV20-1 and TRBJ2-1; D remains unclear. V was shortened by 0 bases and J by 7 bases, with 10 bases between the two germline ends. This CDR3 has 13 residues. From germline, CDR1 is DFQATT and CDR2 SNEGSKA (reference sequence). CDR3 sequence reads: CSARDAPRNEQFF. The CDR3 DNA reads TGCAGTGCTAGAGATGCCCCGAGGAATGAGCAGTTCTTC.

The count of this clonotype is one. The gene calls are TRBV4-1 and TRBJ1-1; D possibly corresponds to TRBD1 (5 bases). Germline V gene data show CDR1 as MGHRA and CDR2 as YSYEKL. Deletions cut 1 base from V and 2 bases from J, with 17 bases between. CDR3 length: 17 amino acids. CDR3 residues: CASSQVYVTEHNTEAFF. For the CDR3, the DNA is TGCGCCAGCAGCCAAGTGTATGTGACAGAACATAACACTGAAGCTTTCTTT.

This clonotype was counted only a few times. The CDR3 DNA follows: TGTGCCAGCAGTTACTCGAGGGGGCTTAAGGAGACCCAGTACTTC. Translation gives CASSYSRGLKETQYF. V is TRBV6-5 and J is TRBJ2-5; 7 bases line up with TRBD1. The CDR3 sequence is 15 residues long. Losses at the gene ends were 0 bases for V and 5 bases for J; bases not matched to a gene: 6. Germline V lookup: CDR1 MNHEY, CDR2 SVGAGI.

This clonotype was detected only a few times. CDR3 amino acids: CASSLFRGEGSYEQYF. The CDR3 DNA follows: TGTGCCAGCAGTCTCTTCCGCGGAGAGGGCTCCTACGAGCAGTACTTC. The rearrangement joins TRBV28 to TRBJ2-7; the D gene is possibly TRBD2 (5 bases). V gave up 5 bases and J gave up 0 bases, with 17 bases separating them. CDR3 size: 16 residues. Per the germline V gene, CDR1 is MDHEN and CDR2 is SYDVKM.

This clonotype was seen a handful of times. The chain is built from TRBV9 and TRBJ1-4; weak D call: TRBD1 (5 bases). Germline-derived CDR1 and CDR2 are SGDLS and YYNGEE. The CDR3 has 15 residues. V was cut by 0 bases and J by 8 bases, with 14 bases left in between. CDR3 sequence: CASSVGGPPGEKLFF. CDR3 nucleotide sequence: TGTGCCAGCAGCGTAGGCGGACCCCCAGGGGAAAAACTGTTTTTT.

The CDR3 nucleotides read TGTGCCAGCAACCCTCTCGGGGGACAGGGGGGTAGGGAGCAGTACTTC. Translation: CASNPLGGQGGREQYF. The rearrangement uses TRBV27 and TRBJ2-7, with 11 bases that match TRBD1. This CDR3 has 16 residues. Germline V gives CDR1 MNHEY, CDR2 SMNVEV (reference sequence). V gave up 7 bases and J gave up 7 bases; unmatched junction bases: 15.

The gene calls are TRBV7-6 and TRBJ2-7; D tentatively reads TRBD1 or TRBD2 (6 bases each). CDR1 is SGHVS and CDR2 is FNYEAQ in the germline V gene. The V end was cut by 1 base, the J end by 4 bases, with 23 bases between. This CDR3 contains 18 residues. CDR3 region: CASSLGDRSTGVAYEQYF. CDR3 nucleotides: TGTGCCAGCAGCTTAGGCGACAGGAGCACGGGAGTAGCTTACGAGCAGTACTTC.

In its sample, this clonotype was seen a few times. The rearrangement uses TRBV5-1 and TRBJ2-2; 9 positions agree with TRBD1. The CDR3 covers 15 residues. The ends lost 2 bases at V and 3 bases at J; junction bases unmatched: 2. Germline CDR1 reads SGHRS; CDR2 reads YFSETQ. This CDR3 reads CASSLQGAHTGELFF. CDR3 nucleotide sequence: TGCGCCAGCAGCTTACAGGGGGCGCACACCGGGGAGCTGTTTTTT.